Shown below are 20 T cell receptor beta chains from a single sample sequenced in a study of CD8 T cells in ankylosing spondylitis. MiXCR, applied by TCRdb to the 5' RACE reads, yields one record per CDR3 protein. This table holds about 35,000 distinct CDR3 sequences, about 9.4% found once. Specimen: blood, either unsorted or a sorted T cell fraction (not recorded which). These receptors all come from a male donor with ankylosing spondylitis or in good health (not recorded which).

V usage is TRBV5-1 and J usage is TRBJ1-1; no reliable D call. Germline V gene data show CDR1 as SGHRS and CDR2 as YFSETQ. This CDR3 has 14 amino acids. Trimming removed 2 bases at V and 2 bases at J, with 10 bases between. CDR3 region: CASSLSPVNTEAFF. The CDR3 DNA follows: TGCGCCAGCAGCTTATCACCCGTAAACACTGAAGCTTTCTTT.

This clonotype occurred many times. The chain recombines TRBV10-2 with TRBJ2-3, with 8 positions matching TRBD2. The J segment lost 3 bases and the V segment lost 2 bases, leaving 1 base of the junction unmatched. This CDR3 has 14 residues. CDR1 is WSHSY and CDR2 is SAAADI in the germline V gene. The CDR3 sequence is CASSETSGTDTQYF. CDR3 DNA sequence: TGCGCCAGCAGTGAGACTAGCGGTACAGATACGCAGTATTTT.

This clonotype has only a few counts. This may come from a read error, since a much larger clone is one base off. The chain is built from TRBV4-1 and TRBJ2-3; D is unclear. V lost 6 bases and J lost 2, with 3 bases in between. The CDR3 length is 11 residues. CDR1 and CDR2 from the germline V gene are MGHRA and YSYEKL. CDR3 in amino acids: CASRHTDTQYF. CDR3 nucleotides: TGCGCCAGCAGGCACACAGATACGCAGTATTTT.

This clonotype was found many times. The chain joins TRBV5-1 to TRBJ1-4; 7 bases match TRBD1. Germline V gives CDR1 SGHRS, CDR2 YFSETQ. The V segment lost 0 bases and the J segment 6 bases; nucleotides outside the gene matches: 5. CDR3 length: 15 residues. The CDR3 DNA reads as TGCGCCAGCAGCTTGGAGGACAGGTCTGATGAAAAACTGTTTTTT. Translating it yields CASSLEDRSDEKLFF.

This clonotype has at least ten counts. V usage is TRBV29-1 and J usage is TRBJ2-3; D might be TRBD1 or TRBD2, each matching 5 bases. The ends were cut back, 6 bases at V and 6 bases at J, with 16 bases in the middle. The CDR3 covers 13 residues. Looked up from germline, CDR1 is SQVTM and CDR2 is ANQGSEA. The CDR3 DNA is TGCAGCGTCGCCCCGGGGCCGGGGGATACGCAGTATTTT. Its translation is CSVAPGPGDTQYF.

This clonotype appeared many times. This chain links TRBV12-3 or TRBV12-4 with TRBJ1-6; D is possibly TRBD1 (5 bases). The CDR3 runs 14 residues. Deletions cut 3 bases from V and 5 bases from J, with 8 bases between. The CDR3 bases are TGTGCCAGCAGTTTCGGCAGGGATAATTCACCCCTCCACTTT. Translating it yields CASSFGRDNSPLHF.

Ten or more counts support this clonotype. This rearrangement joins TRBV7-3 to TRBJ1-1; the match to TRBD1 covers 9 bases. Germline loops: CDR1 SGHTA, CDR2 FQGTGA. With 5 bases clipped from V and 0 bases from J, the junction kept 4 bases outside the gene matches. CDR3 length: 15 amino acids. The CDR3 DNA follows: TGTGCCAGCAGCCAAGGACAGGGGATGAACACTGAAGCTTTCTTT. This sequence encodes CASSQGQGMNTEAFF.

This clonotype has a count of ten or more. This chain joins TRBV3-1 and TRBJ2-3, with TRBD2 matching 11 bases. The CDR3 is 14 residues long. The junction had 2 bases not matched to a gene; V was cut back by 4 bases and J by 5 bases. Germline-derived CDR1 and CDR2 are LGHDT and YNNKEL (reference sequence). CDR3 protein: CASSRLAGGDTQYF. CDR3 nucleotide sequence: TGTGCCAGCAGCCGTCTAGCGGGAGGAGATACGCAGTATTTT.

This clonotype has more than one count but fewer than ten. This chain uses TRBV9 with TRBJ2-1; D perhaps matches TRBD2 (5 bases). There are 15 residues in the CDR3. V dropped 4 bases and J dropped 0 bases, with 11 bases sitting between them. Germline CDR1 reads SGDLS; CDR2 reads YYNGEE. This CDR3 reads CASSPMGSSYNEQFF. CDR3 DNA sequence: TGTGCCAGCAGCCCGATGGGGAGCTCCTACAATGAGCAGTTCTTC.

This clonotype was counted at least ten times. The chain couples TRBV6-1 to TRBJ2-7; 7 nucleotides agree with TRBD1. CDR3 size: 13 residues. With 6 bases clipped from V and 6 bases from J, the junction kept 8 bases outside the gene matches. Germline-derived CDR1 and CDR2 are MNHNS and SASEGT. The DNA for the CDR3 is TGTGCCAGCAGCCGGGACAGCCCCTTCGAGCAGTACTTC. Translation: CASSRDSPFEQYF.

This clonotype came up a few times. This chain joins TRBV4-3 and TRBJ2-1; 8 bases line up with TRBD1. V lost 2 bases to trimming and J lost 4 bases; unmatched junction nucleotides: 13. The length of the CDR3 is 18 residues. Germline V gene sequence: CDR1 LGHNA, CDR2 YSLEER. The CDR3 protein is CASSQSSPRQGAYNEQFF. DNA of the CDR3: TGCGCCAGCAGCCAATCCTCCCCAAGGCAGGGGGCGTACAATGAGCAGTTCTTC.

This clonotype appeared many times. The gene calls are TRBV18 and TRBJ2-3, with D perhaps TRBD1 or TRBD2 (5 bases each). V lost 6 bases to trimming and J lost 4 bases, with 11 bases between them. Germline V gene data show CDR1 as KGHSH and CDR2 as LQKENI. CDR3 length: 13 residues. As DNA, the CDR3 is TGTGCCAGCTCGGGACCACAGGCAGATACGCAGTATTTT. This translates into CASSGPQADTQYF.

CDR3 bases: TGTGCCAGCAGTTGGCGGCTAGCGGGGGTCAAAGAGCAGTTCTTC. It translates to CASSWRLAGVKEQFF. The J gene is TRBJ2-1, the V gene TRBV2, with TRBD2 matching over 10 bases. This CDR3 contains 15 residues. Looked up from germline, CDR1 is SNHLY and CDR2 is FYNNEI. V lost 5 bases, J lost 10 bases, and 11 bases stayed unmatched.

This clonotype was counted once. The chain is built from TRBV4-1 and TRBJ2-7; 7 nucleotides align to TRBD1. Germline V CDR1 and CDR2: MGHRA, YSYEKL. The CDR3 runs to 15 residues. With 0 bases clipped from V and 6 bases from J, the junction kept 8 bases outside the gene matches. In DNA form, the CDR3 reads TGCGCCAGCAGCCAAGATCCAGGACAGGCAGGCGAGCAGTACTTC. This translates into CASSQDPGQAGEQYF.

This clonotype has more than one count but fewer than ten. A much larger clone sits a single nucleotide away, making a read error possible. CDR3 region: CSAGRAGSSAEQYF. The DNA for the CDR3 is TGCAGTGCAGGACGGGCGGGATCTAGTGCCGAGCAGTACTTC. V usage is TRBV20-1 and J usage is TRBJ2-7, with D perhaps matching TRBD2 (6 bases). The CDR3 contains 14 residues. Trimming stripped 6 bases from V and 6 bases from J, with 21 bases between. Looked up from germline, CDR1 is DFQATT and CDR2 is SNEGSKA (reference sequence).

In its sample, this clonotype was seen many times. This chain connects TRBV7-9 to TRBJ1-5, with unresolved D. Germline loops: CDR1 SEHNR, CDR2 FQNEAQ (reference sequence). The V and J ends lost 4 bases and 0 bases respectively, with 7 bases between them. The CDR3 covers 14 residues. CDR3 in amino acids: CASSSWDSNQPQHF. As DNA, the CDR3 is TGTGCCAGCAGCTCATGGGATAGCAATCAGCCCCAGCATTTT.

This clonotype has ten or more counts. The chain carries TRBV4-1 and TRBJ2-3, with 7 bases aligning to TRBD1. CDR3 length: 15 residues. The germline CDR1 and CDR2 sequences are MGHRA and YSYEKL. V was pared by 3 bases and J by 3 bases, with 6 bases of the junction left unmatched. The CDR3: CASSHQTGITDTQYF. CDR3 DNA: TGCGCCAGCAGCCACCAGACAGGGATAACAGATACGCAGTATTTT.

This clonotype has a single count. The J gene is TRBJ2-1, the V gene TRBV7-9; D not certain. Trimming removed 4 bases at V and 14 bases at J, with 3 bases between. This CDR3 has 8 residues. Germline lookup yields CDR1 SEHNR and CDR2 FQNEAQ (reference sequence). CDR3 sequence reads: CASSYEFF. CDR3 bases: TGTGCCAGCAGCTATGAGTTCTTC.

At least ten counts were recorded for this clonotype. The CDR3 bases are TGCGCCAGCAGCTTGGAAAGGACAGGGTCTGGGGCCAACGTCCTGACTTTC. This sequence encodes CASSLERTGSGANVLTF. J is TRBJ2-6 and V is TRBV5-1, with TRBD1 matching over 8 bases. The CDR3 has 17 amino acids. CDR1 is SGHRS, CDR2 YFSETQ, per germline. The V gene end was trimmed by 0 bases and the J gene end by 1 base; junction bases not matched to a gene: 3.

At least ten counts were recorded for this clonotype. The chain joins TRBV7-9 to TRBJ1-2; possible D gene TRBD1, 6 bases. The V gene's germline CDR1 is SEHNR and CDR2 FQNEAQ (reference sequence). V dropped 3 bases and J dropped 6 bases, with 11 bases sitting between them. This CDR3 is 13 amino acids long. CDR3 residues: CASSFPGENGYTF. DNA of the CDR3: TGTGCCAGCAGCTTTCCAGGGGAAAATGGCTACACCTTC.